These T cell receptor beta chains were read from a single sample in a study of T cells expressing NK-cell markers. TCRdb re-called the 5' RACE reads and gives one entry per CDR3 protein, without DNA. Its table records 550,000 to 600,000 distinct CDR3 sequences. The source material was blood T cells: a sorted CD56 or NKG2C T cell subset, CD4+ or CD8+ T cells, or bulk PBMC T cells (not recorded which). These receptors originate from a man between 18 and 35 years old in good health. CDR3s include the opening cysteine and the closing phenylalanine or tryptophan. Each record gives: V gene, J gene, CDR3 protein.

v_gene: TRBV9; j_gene: TRBJ2-5; CDR3aa: CASSVKGARETQYF
v_gene: TRBV25-1; j_gene: TRBJ2-2; CDR3aa: CASTGLIAGELFF
v_gene: TRBV20-1; j_gene: TRBJ1-1; CDR3aa: CSAKGQGRMNTEAFF
v_gene: TRBV5-7; j_gene: TRBJ2-3; CDR3aa: CASRKGGTDTQYF
v_gene: TRBV12-3/TRBV12-4; j_gene: TRBJ1-3; CDR3aa: CASSLEGSYSGNTIYF
v_gene: TRBV12-3/TRBV12-4; j_gene: TRBJ2-7; CDR3aa: CASSPGQDAYEQYF
v_gene: TRBV28; j_gene: TRBJ2-1; CDR3aa: CASSSTGPQGFF
v_gene: TRBV4-2; j_gene: TRBJ2-5; CDR3aa: CASSQDDVSGPQYF
v_gene: TRBV5-1; j_gene: TRBJ2-1; CDR3aa: CASSLTSGMGFYNEQFF
v_gene: TRBV20-1; j_gene: TRBJ2-1; CDR3aa: CSAALAGDLTRQFF
v_gene: TRBV7-9; j_gene: TRBJ2-7; CDR3aa: CASSPPRLASYEQYF
v_gene: TRBV27; j_gene: TRBJ1-1; CDR3aa: CASSFQTGINTEAFF
v_gene: TRBV7-8; j_gene: TRBJ1-2; CDR3aa: CASSLSVFNYGYTF